Listed here are 30 T cell receptor beta chains from one sample, sequenced in a study of T cells in Graves' hyperthyroidism and ophthalmopathy. Amplification yielded TCR beta CDR3 regions, with RNA transcripts as the source. An initial round of RT-PCR targeting the TCR CDR3 relied on the HTBI primer set. Using its own MiXCR run on the multiplex PCR reads, TCRdb lists one record per CDR3 protein. This table holds about 640,000 distinct CDR3 sequences, 20% to 25% found once. Sequenced material: blood. The receptor source for this set is a man younger than 40 with Graves' ophthalmopathy.

In its sample, this clonotype was seen a few times. The chain employs TRBV27 and TRBJ2-5, with 9 bases that match TRBD2. Germline values: CDR1 MNHEY, CDR2 SMNVEV (reference sequence). This CDR3 spans 16 amino acids. After removal of 3 bases from V and 1 base from J, the junction contained 6 bases not matched to a gene. The CDR3 DNA follows: TGTGCCAGCAGTTTGGGGGCGGGAGGGTCCCAAGAGACCCAGTACTTC. Amino acids: CASSLGAGGSQETQYF.

In this sample, this clonotype turned up many times. J is TRBJ2-3 and V is TRBV11-2; D remains ambiguous. This CDR3 contains 15 residues. V lost 1 base to trimming and J lost 5 bases, with 13 bases between them. The germline gives CDR1 SGHAT, CDR2 FQNNGV. The chain's CDR3 is CASSLATAHRDTQYF. The CDR3 nucleotides are TGTGCCAGCAGCTTAGCAACAGCCCATAGAGATACGCAGTATTTT.

This clonotype has just a few counts. This chain connects TRBV6-5 to TRBJ1-6, with D hard to call. The CDR3 extends over 15 amino acids. Between the trimmed V and J ends, which lost 0 bases and 7 bases, there was a span of 10 bases. Germline V gene data show CDR1 as MNHEY and CDR2 as SVGAGI. In DNA, the CDR3 is TGTGCCAGCAGTTACTCTTCTAGTGCCAATTCACCCCTCCACTTT. Its translation is CASSYSSSANSPLHF.

Ten or more counts support this clonotype. The chain uses TRBV3-1 and TRBJ1-1; the match to TRBD1 covers 8 bases. This CDR3 region has 15 residues. The V segment lost 4 bases and the J segment 1 base; nucleotides outside the gene matches: 5. Germline V gene sequence: CDR1 LGHDT, CDR2 YNNKEL (reference sequence). This chain's CDR3 is CASSLWTGWNTEAFF. The CDR3 region has the DNA TGTGCCAGCAGCCTTTGGACAGGGTGGAACACTGAAGCTTTCTTT.

This clonotype occurred many times. This sequence joins TRBV5-1 and TRBJ2-1; D is undetermined. Deletions cut 2 bases from V and 0 bases from J, with 18 bases between. This CDR3 is 18 amino acids long. Germline V gives CDR1 SGHRS, CDR2 YFSETQ. Here the CDR3 reads CASSFGLVSGSSYNEQFF. Here the CDR3 DNA reads TGCGCCAGCAGCTTCGGCCTCGTGTCCGGCTCCTCCTACAATGAGCAGTTCTTC.

The rearrangement links TRBV6-2 or TRBV6-3 to TRBJ2-5; 7 positions match TRBD1. This CDR3 contains 14 residues. The V and J ends lost 6 bases and 3 bases, in that order; junction bases with no gene match: 7. CDR1 and CDR2 from the germline V gene are MNHEY and SVGEGT. CDR3 DNA sequence: TGTGCCAGCAGCACCGACAGGGTTGAAGAGACCCAGTACTTC. This translates into CASSTDRVEETQYF.

The CDR3 nucleotides read TGTGCCAGCAGCCGAGAGAGGAGGGACGAGCAGTACTTC. As protein: CASSRERRDEQYF. The gene calls are TRBV4-2 and TRBJ2-7; TRBD2 might be the D (6 bases). The CDR3 is 13 residues long. Deletions cut 4 bases from V and 5 bases from J, with 12 bases between. Germline V gene data show CDR1 as LGHNA and CDR2 as YNFKEQ.

This chain joins TRBV29-1 and TRBJ2-1; no clear D. Per the germline V gene, CDR1 is SQVTM and CDR2 is ANQGSEA. CDR3 length equals 14 residues. Trimming took 0 bases from V and 4 from J, leaving 10 bases between them. CDR3 nucleotides: TGCAGCGTTGAAGATGTCTCTACTTACAATGAGCAGTTCTTC. Residues: CSVEDVSTYNEQFF.

Concerning this clonotype: A read error may be the cause here, since a much bigger clone is one base away. The V and J genes are TRBV28 and TRBJ1-1; D uncertain. The V gene lost 4 bases and the J gene lost 13 bases, with 16 bases spanning the gap. The CDR3 runs to 12 residues. Germline V gene sequence: CDR1 MDHEN, CDR2 SYDVKM. CDR3 loop: CASSSRQGSGFF. DNA for the CDR3: TGTGCCAGCAGTTCCCGTCAAGGGTCCGGTTTCTTT.

This rearrangement joins TRBV19 to TRBJ2-1; 7 bases match TRBD1. This CDR3 has 14 residues. Germline trimming cut 3 bases from V and 6 bases from J; bases unmatched to any gene: 5. Germline values: CDR1 LNHDA, CDR2 SQIVND (reference sequence). The CDR3 sequence: CASSIDRAVNEQFF. CDR3 in DNA: TGTGCCAGTAGTATCGACAGGGCCGTCAATGAGCAGTTCTTC.

The chain recombines TRBV19 with TRBJ1-2, with no clear D. This CDR3 spans 13 amino acids. The V end was cut by 6 bases, the J end by 4 bases, with 12 bases between. Germline V lookup: CDR1 LNHDA, CDR2 SQIVND (reference sequence). In nucleotides, the CDR3 is TGTGCCAGTAGACCCCCCAGTTCCTATGGCTACACCTTC. This encodes CASRPPSSYGYTF.

This chain uses TRBV28 with TRBJ1-5; no clear D. This CDR3 spans 8 amino acids. Trimming cost V 8 bases and J 15 bases, with 8 bases left between them. In germline, CDR1 is MDHEN, CDR2 SYDVKM. The CDR3 loop is CASGGMHF. CDR3 in DNA: TGTGCCAGCGGTGGAATGCATTTT.

J is TRBJ2-3 and V is TRBV5-8, with D maybe TRBD1 (5 bases). The CDR3 runs to 14 residues. In germline, CDR1 is SGHTS, CDR2 YDEGEE. V was cut by 1 base and J by 2 bases, with 8 bases left in between. The CDR3 coding sequence is TGTGCCAGCAGCTTGTCCAGGGTCACAGATACGCAGTATTTT. As protein: CASSLSRVTDTQYF.

J is TRBJ1-2 and V is TRBV4-1, with 7 bases fitting TRBD1. CDR1 is MGHRA, CDR2 YSYEKL, per germline. The CDR3 loop spans 14 amino acids. After removal of 3 bases from V and 7 bases from J, the junction contained 8 bases not matched to a gene. The CDR3 is CASSQTRDSGGYTF. The DNA of the CDR3 is TGCGCCAGCAGCCAGACCAGGGACAGCGGTGGCTACACCTTC.

This clonotype was detected ten times or more. The CDR3 bases are TGTGCCAGCTCACCCCCGCAGGTACCCTCAACCAATGAGCAGTTCTTC. Protein product: CASSPPQVPSTNEQFF. The gene calls are TRBV18 and TRBJ2-1; no clear D gene. This CDR3 comprises 16 residues. The V end was cut by 3 bases, the J end by 6 bases, with 18 bases between. Germline CDR1 reads KGHSH; CDR2 reads LQKENI.

The table lists this clonotype with many counts. V and J are TRBV12-3 or TRBV12-4 and TRBJ2-7; D unclear. The CDR3 loop spans 14 amino acids. Trimming took off 3 bases at V and 5 bases at J, with 14 bases between the two ends. The CDR3 region has the DNA TGTGCCAGCAGTTTGGTACAGATGCCCAACGAGCAGTACTTC. Residues: CASSLVQMPNEQYF.

This clonotype was observed a few times. This chain joins TRBV18 and TRBJ2-7; maybe TRBD1 (5 bases). V was cut by 2 bases and J by 5 bases, with 16 bases left in between. Germline assignment: CDR1 KGHSH and CDR2 LQKENI. The CDR3 is made up of 15 amino acids. The CDR3 reads CASSPTGSAGHEQYF. The CDR3 nucleotides are TGTGCCAGCTCACCAACGGGCTCGGCAGGGCACGAGCAGTACTTC.

In this sample, this clonotype turned up many times. V is TRBV3-1 and J is TRBJ1-1; D not resolved. The CDR3 sequence is 15 residues long. Germline assignment: CDR1 LGHDT and CDR2 YNNKEL (reference sequence). Trimming left V 0 bases short and J 4 bases short, with 12 bases between. The CDR3 loop reads CASSQEGYPGTEAFF. CDR3 in DNA: TGTGCCAGCAGCCAAGAGGGATATCCAGGCACTGAAGCTTTCTTT.

The gene calls are TRBV13 and TRBJ2-6, with TRBD1 matching over 9 bases. Germline CDR1 reads PRHDT; CDR2 reads FYEKMQ (reference sequence). The length of the CDR3 is 17 residues. The J segment lost 4 bases and the V segment lost 4 bases, leaving 8 bases of the junction unmatched. This CDR3 is CASSSSRDRAGANVLTF. In DNA, the CDR3 is TGTGCCAGCAGCTCGTCCCGGGACAGGGCCGGGGCCAACGTCCTGACTTTC.

This clonotype was recorded many times. The genes are TRBV7-9 and TRBJ2-1; D possibly uses TRBD1 or TRBD2 (6 bases each). Per the germline V gene, CDR1 is SEHNR and CDR2 is FQNEAQ (reference sequence). The CDR3 loop spans 16 amino acids. V gave up 4 bases and J gave up 5 bases, with 18 bases separating them. The CDR3 is CASSSIGGHPDNEQFF. The CDR3, as DNA: TGTGCCAGCAGCTCAATCGGGGGACACCCCGACAATGAGCAGTTCTTC.

This clonotype was found a few times. The chain employs TRBV19 and TRBJ1-1; 7 bases line up with TRBD1. Germline V lookup: CDR1 LNHDA, CDR2 SQIVND (reference sequence). This CDR3 contains 14 residues. V dropped 7 bases and J dropped 1; count of bases not matched to a gene: 6. This chain's CDR3 is CASTGTDTNTEAFF. The CDR3 DNA follows: TGTGCCAGTACCGGGACAGATACGAACACTGAAGCTTTCTTT.

This rearrangement joins TRBV4-2 to TRBJ2-1; D is possibly TRBD2 (5 bases). V was pared by 0 bases and J by 0 bases, with 9 bases between. Germline CDR1 is LGHNA and CDR2 is YNFKEQ. CDR3 length: 16 residues. The CDR3 loop reads CASSQDRGTSYNEQFF. In DNA form, the CDR3 reads TGTGCCAGCAGCCAAGATCGGGGAACCTCCTACAATGAGCAGTTCTTC.

The chain couples TRBV20-1 to TRBJ2-7, with D tentatively TRBD2 (6 bases). Per the germline V gene, CDR1 is DFQATT and CDR2 is SNEGSKA (reference sequence). The V end was cut by 6 bases, the J end by 0 bases, with 15 bases between. The CDR3 runs to 14 residues. CDR3 amino acids: CSAKPAGSSYEQYF. CDR3 coding DNA: TGCAGTGCCAAGCCCGCGGGGAGCTCCTACGAGCAGTACTTC.

The sample holds a few counts of this clonotype. The rearrangement joins TRBV6-1 to TRBJ1-4, with D unresolved. The V end was cut by 10 bases, the J end by 8 bases, with 14 bases between. Germline V CDR1 and CDR2: MNHNS, SASEGT. The CDR3 extends over 12 amino acids. CDR3 sequence: CATGKFGEKLFF. As DNA, the CDR3 is TGTGCCACCGGGAAGTTTGGGGAAAAACTGTTTTTT.

This clonotype was detected a few times. The chain joins TRBV11-2 to TRBJ1-1, with D possibly being TRBD1 (5 bases). CDR1 and CDR2 (germline): SGHAT, FQNNGV. V was clipped by 5 bases and J by 10 bases, with 17 bases between them. The CDR3 has 13 residues. CDR3 nucleotides: TGTGCCAGCAGCGAGGGACCCATCAGGAGAGCTTTCTTT. It codes for CASSEGPIRRAFF.

This clonotype was recorded at least ten times. V usage is TRBV11-2 and J usage is TRBJ2-7, with D unclear. The CDR3 length is 15 residues. Germline V CDR1 and CDR2: SGHAT, FQNNGV. V was shortened by 2 bases and J by 0 bases, with 11 bases between the two germline ends. CDR3 in amino acids: CASSLKTSDSYEQYF. The CDR3 nucleotides are TGTGCCAGCAGCTTAAAGACATCGGACTCCTACGAGCAGTACTTC.

This sequence joins TRBV10-3 and TRBJ2-7; D is ambiguous. Germline lookup yields CDR1 ENHRY and CDR2 SYGVKD. Trimming stripped 6 bases from V and 3 bases from J, with 9 bases between. The CDR3 is 12 residues long. CDR3 protein: CAISVDNYEQYF. DNA of the CDR3: TGTGCCATCAGCGTAGACAACTACGAGCAGTACTTC.

This clonotype was counted only a few times. The chain employs TRBV18 and TRBJ2-7; D gene ambiguous. CDR3 length equals 12 residues. CDR1 is KGHSH and CDR2 is LQKENI in the germline V gene. V was trimmed by 2 bases and J by 6 bases, leaving 8 bases between them. The CDR3 DNA reads as TGTGCCAGCTCACCAGAGCCATTCGAGCAGTACTTC. Amino acids: CASSPEPFEQYF. Combining the CDR3 with reference TRBV18 and TRBJ2-7 gives the whole variable domain NAGVMQNPRHLVRRRGQEARLRCSPMKGHSHVYWYRQLPEEGLKFMVYLQKENIIDESGMPKERFSAEFPKEGPSILRIQQVVRGDSAAYFCASSPEPFEQYFGPGTRLTVT.

Details on this clonotype: A much larger clone lies a single base off, so this may be a read error. The chain is built from TRBV12-3 or TRBV12-4 and TRBJ2-7; TRBD1 matches at 10 bases. Trimming cost V 6 bases and J 9 bases; bases outside gene matches: 11. This CDR3 has 14 amino acids. CDR3 DNA: TGTGCCAGCAGCGCCGGGACAGGGGACCACGGGCAGTACTTC. The encoded protein is CASSAGTGDHGQYF.

This clonotype was counted a few times. The chain uses TRBV20-1 and TRBJ1-1; 8 bases fit TRBD1. With 0 bases clipped from V and 1 base from J, the junction kept 4 bases outside the gene matches. The CDR3 covers 15 residues. Germline CDR1 and CDR2: DFQATT and SNEGSKA (reference sequence). Here the CDR3 DNA reads TGCAGTGCTAGAGAGACAGGGGTGGGGAACACTGAAGCTTTCTTT. Translated: CSARETGVGNTEAFF.